The 31 T cell receptor beta chains given below trace back to one sample, sequenced in a study of cytomegalovirus exposure and HLA in healthy donors. Use of 60 Vbeta and 13 Jbeta primers characterized the PCR. The repertoire was sequenced with immunoSEQ multiplex PCR; TCRdb's copy has only in-frame clones and lacks some. The top ten clones hold 9.5% to 12% of a sample with 150,000 to 200,000 clones, roughly 82% of them seen once. The specimen was PBMCs. Receptors originate from a man aged 45 to 65 in good health and CMV-seropositive.

On this clone: One junction end disagrees with the germline gene, perhaps due to a read error. V is TRBV4-3 and J is TRBJ1-1, with a weak D call TRBD1 (6 bases). Germline CDR1 LGHNA, CDR2 YSLEER. The CDR3 is 15 amino acids. Here the CDR3 DNA reads TGCGCCAGCAGTCAAGGGGGGCCTGGTCTATCTGTTGCTTTCTTT. This encodes CASSQGGPGLSVAFF.

V gene TRBV29-1 combines with J gene TRBJ1-2; tentatively, D is TRBD1 (6 bases). V was clipped by 5 bases and J by 1 base, with 23 bases between them. The V gene's germline CDR1 is SQVTM and CDR2 ANQGSEA. This CDR3 contains 17 residues. The CDR3 DNA follows: TGCAGCGTTTCACGACAGGCTGATAACCATCTTAACTATGGCTACACCTTC. This encodes CSVSRQADNHLNYGYTF.

This clone has a handful of counts. The chain recombines TRBV19 with TRBJ1-1; D remains ambiguous. CDR1 and CDR2 (germline): LNHDA, SQIVND (reference sequence). The CDR3 is made up of 13 amino acids. V lost 5 bases and J lost 5, with 12 bases in between. The CDR3 region has the DNA TGTGCCAGTAGTCTCCCGGTCGGGACTGAAGCTTTCTTT. Translating it yields CASSLPVGTEAFF.

The gene calls are TRBV4-1 and TRBJ1-4, with D hard to call. Trimming cost V 3 bases and J 10 bases, with 24 bases left between them. The germline CDR1 and CDR2 sequences are MGHRA and YSYEKL. CDR3 size: 17 residues. CDR3 residues: CASSHLSGDSAFGKLFF. The CDR3 DNA reads TGCGCCAGCAGCCACTTAAGCGGGGATTCGGCTTTCGGAAAACTGTTTTTT.

The chain uses TRBV9 and TRBJ2-3; D is possibly TRBD1 (6 bases). The ends were cut back, 0 bases at V and 1 base at J, with 12 bases in the middle. This CDR3 contains 16 residues. The germline gives CDR1 SGDLS, CDR2 YYNGEE. Written as DNA, the CDR3 is TGTGCCAGCAGCGTAGAGGGGGACCTCGGCACAGATACGCAGTATTTT. Protein: CASSVEGDLGTDTQYF.

Notes on this clone: At one end, the junction sequence differs from germline, possibly due to a read error. The gene calls are TRBV2 and TRBJ1-1, with 7 bases aligning to TRBD1. The CDR3 sequence is 12 residues long. Germline CDR1 and CDR2: SNHLY and FYNNEI. Here the CDR3 reads CASTELDGQENF. The CDR3 nucleotides are TGTGCCAGCACCGAGCTCGACGGACAGGAAAATTTT.

The rearrangement uses TRBV5-4 and TRBJ2-4; TRBD1 aligns across 8 bases. CDR3 size: 13 residues. The germline V gene has CDR1 SGHNT and CDR2 YYREEE (reference sequence). J lost 8 bases, V lost 10 bases, and 11 bases had no gene match. CDR3 protein: CASGQGKGDIQYF. The CDR3 nucleotides read TGTGCCTCTGGACAGGGAAAAGGGGACATTCAGTACTTC.

The V gene is TRBV30, the J gene TRBJ2-3; possibly TRBD2 for D (5 bases). This CDR3 comprises 13 residues. CDR1 and CDR2 (germline): GTSNPN, SVGIG (reference sequence). V was trimmed by 7 bases and J by 2 bases, leaving 13 bases between them. CDR3 loop: CASTLGDTDTQYF. The CDR3 DNA sequence: TGTGCCTCTACACTGGGAGACACAGATACGCAGTATTTT. Full variable domain (remainder filled in from reference TRBV30 and TRBJ2-3): SQTIHQWPATLVQPVGSPLSLECTVEGTSNPNLYWYRQAAGRGLQLLFYSVGIGQISSEVPQNLSASRPQDRQFILSSKKLLLSDSGFYLCASTLGDTDTQYFGPGTRLTVL.

J is TRBJ2-5 and V is TRBV6-5, with D possibly matching TRBD1 (5 bases). V was cut by 4 bases and J by 5 bases, with 14 bases left in between. CDR3 length: 14 residues. Germline loops: CDR1 MNHEY, CDR2 SVGAGI. The chain's CDR3 is CASSSDMAWETQYF. In DNA, the CDR3 is TGTGCCAGCAGTTCGGACATGGCGTGGGAGACCCAGTACTTC.

This sequence joins TRBV10-3 and TRBJ1-5; tentatively, D is TRBD1 (6 bases). The V gene lost 11 bases and the J gene lost 6 bases, with 26 bases spanning the gap. The CDR3 contains 16 residues. The germline CDR1 and CDR2 sequences are ENHRY and SYGVKD. The DNA of the CDR3 is TGTGCCTCATCAGTGGGACACGGGGTCGACGGTCAGCCCCAGCATTTT. Protein: CASSVGHGVDGQPQHF.

The rearrangement links TRBV5-6 to TRBJ2-7; 8 nucleotides agree with TRBD1. V was pared by 4 bases and J by 0 bases, with 6 bases of the junction left unmatched. Germline V CDR1 and CDR2: SGHDT, YYEEEE. This CDR3 has 15 residues. DNA for the CDR3: TGTGCCAGCAGCAAACTGGACAGGGACTCCTACGAGCAGTACTTC. As protein: CASSKLDRDSYEQYF. The variable domain in full, completed from reference TRBV5-6 and TRBJ2-7, reads DAGVTQSPTHLIKTRGQQVTLRCSPKSGHDTVSWYQQALGQGPQFIFQYYEEEERQRGNFPDRFSGHQFPNYSSELNVNALLLGDSALYLCASSKLDRDSYEQYFGPGTRLTVT.

In regard to this clone: A far larger clone is one nucleotide away, so this likely arose from a read error. Other DNA variants within this sample encode the same CDR3. The V gene is TRBV28, the J gene TRBJ2-2, with TRBD2 identical over 9 bases. Germline values: CDR1 MDHEN, CDR2 SYDVKM. The CDR3 spans 14 residues. CDR3 DNA: TGTGCCAACTCTAGGACTAGCGCGACCGGGGAGCTGTTTTTC. Translation: CANSRTSATGELFF.

The chain carries TRBV6-1 and TRBJ1-2; 10 positions match TRBD1. V lost 4 bases to trimming and J lost 4 bases; unmatched junction nucleotides: 6. Germline assignment: CDR1 MNHNS and CDR2 SASEGT. This CDR3 contains 15 residues. CDR3 bases: TGTGCCAGCAGTGTTGGGACAGGGGCGACCTATGGCTACACCTTC. It codes for CASSVGTGATYGYTF.

Details on this clone: An end of the junction does not agree with germline; a read error may underlie this. The rearrangement joins TRBV7-7 to TRBJ2-3, with D perhaps TRBD1 (5 bases). The CDR3 spans 15 residues. Germline-derived CDR1 and CDR2 are SSHAT and FNYEAQ (reference sequence). The CDR3 spells CASSPQQASTDTQYF. In DNA form, the CDR3 reads TGTGCTAGCAGCCCCCAACAGGCTAGCACAGATACGCAGTATTTT.

The chain combines TRBV6-5 with TRBJ1-3, with D maybe TRBD1 (5 bases). CDR3 size: 13 residues. Germline V gene lookup returns CDR1 MNHEY and CDR2 SVGAGI. V was clipped by 0 bases and J by 12 bases, with 12 bases between them. CDR3: CASSYSGVSNIYF. The CDR3 nucleotides read TGTGCCAGCAGTTACTCAGGGGTATCCAACATATATTTT.

The rearrangement links TRBV28 to TRBJ1-1; D gene uncertain. The CDR3 consists of 13 residues. The germline V and J ends were trimmed by 4 bases and 2 bases, with 8 bases remaining between them. CDR1 is MDHEN and CDR2 is SYDVKM in the germline V gene. This CDR3 is CASSYGGNTEAFF. The CDR3 region has the DNA TGTGCCAGCAGTTACGGAGGAAACACTGAAGCTTTCTTT.

The rearrangement joins TRBV7-2 to TRBJ2-5; weak D call: TRBD2 (5 bases). Germline CDR1 is SGHTA and CDR2 is FQGNSA. The CDR3 contains 15 residues. Trimming pared 1 base from V and 1 base from J, leaving 10 bases between. CDR3 protein: CASSLGGGSQETQYF. The CDR3 DNA reads TGTGCCAGCAGCTTAGGGGGTGGGAGCCAAGAGACCCAGTACTTC.

The chain combines TRBV28 with TRBJ2-5, with 16 bases lining up with TRBD2. Germline-derived CDR1 and CDR2 are MDHEN and SYDVKM. CDR3 length: 19 amino acids. V trimming: 3 bases; J trimming: 4 bases; junction bases outside the gene matches: 11. CDR3 amino acids: CASSFPGTSGRAHGETQYF. The DNA for the CDR3 is TGTGCCAGCAGTTTTCCCGGGACTAGCGGGAGGGCCCATGGAGAGACCCAGTACTTC. Complete variable domain (other parts from reference TRBV28 and TRBJ2-5): DVKVTQSSRYLVKRTGEKVFLECVQDMDHENMFWYRQDPGLGLRLIYFSYDVKMKEKGDIPEGYSVSREKKERFSLILESASTNQTSMYLCASSFPGTSGRAHGETQYFGPGTRLLVL.

The CDR3: CSARLAETQYF. The CDR3 DNA sequence: TGCAGTGCTAGATTAGCAGAGACCCAGTACTTC. The V call is TRBV20-1, the J call TRBJ2-5; D gene unclear. With 2 bases removed from V and 4 bases from J, the gap between germline ends came to 5 bases. Germline V lookup: CDR1 DFQATT, CDR2 SNEGSKA (reference sequence). The CDR3 contains 11 residues.

The V call is TRBV9, the J call TRBJ1-4; tentative D call: TRBD1 (6 bases). V was cut by 0 bases and J by 8 bases, with 11 bases left in between. Per the germline V gene, CDR1 is SGDLS and CDR2 is YYNGEE. The CDR3 extends over 14 amino acids. CDR3 region: CASSVDAGTEKLFF. The CDR3 nucleotides are TGTGCCAGCAGCGTAGACGCAGGGACAGAAAAACTGTTTTTT.

The J gene is TRBJ1-4, the V gene TRBV7-2; 8 positions agree with TRBD1. Germline CDR1 SGHTA, CDR2 FQGNSA. There are 13 residues in the CDR3. V gave up 5 bases and J gave up 8 bases; unmatched junction bases: 4. CDR3 sequence (DNA): TGTGCCAGCAGCCCGCGGACAGGGGAAAAACTGTTTTTT. Its protein is CASSPRTGEKLFF.

The chain couples TRBV19 to TRBJ2-6; D is possibly TRBD1 (6 bases). CDR1 and CDR2 from the germline V gene are LNHDA and SQIVND (reference sequence). This CDR3 spans 15 amino acids. Trimming stripped 10 bases from V and 0 bases from J, with 13 bases between. The CDR3 DNA reads as TGTGCCACGGCAGGGGTACCCTCTGGGGCCAACGTCCTGACTTTC. Translation: CATAGVPSGANVLTF.

The chain has TRBV2 and TRBJ2-7; TRBD1 agrees at 9 bases. Trimming took 9 bases from V and 1 from J; bases not matched to a gene: 7. Germline V gene sequence: CDR1 SNHLY, CDR2 FYNNEI. This CDR3 comprises 14 residues. CDR3 sequence reads: CARGGTGSSYEQYF. The CDR3 DNA reads as TGTGCCAGGGGCGGGACAGGGAGTTCCTACGAGCAGTACTTC.

The chain carries TRBV5-1 and TRBJ2-3; D gene unclear. V was shortened by 1 base and J by 2 bases, with 8 bases between the two germline ends. Germline values: CDR1 SGHRS, CDR2 YFSETQ. The CDR3 length is 14 residues. The CDR3 loop reads CASSLRLDTDTQYF. The DNA of the CDR3 is TGCGCCAGCAGCTTGAGGCTAGACACAGATACGCAGTATTTT. The whole variable domain, remainder taken from reference TRBV5-1 and TRBJ2-3, is KAGVTQTPRYLIKTRGQQVTLSCSPISGHRSVSWYQQTPGQGLQFLFEYFSETQRNKGNFPGRFSGRQFSNSRSEMNVSTLELGDSALYLCASSLRLDTDTQYFGPGTRLTVL.

V and J are TRBV4-1 and TRBJ2-5, with a weak D call TRBD1 (6 bases). V lost 4 bases to trimming and J lost 0 bases, with 15 bases between them. Germline V gene lookup returns CDR1 MGHRA and CDR2 YSYEKL. There are 16 residues in the CDR3. The CDR3 reads CASSPRGDKYQETQYF. CDR3 DNA sequence: TGCGCCAGCAGCCCGCGAGGGGACAAGTACCAAGAGACCCAGTACTTC.

This CDR3 reads CASSPRVGTDTQYF. The CDR3 DNA is TGTGCCAGCAGCCCGCGGGTGGGGACAGATACGCAGTATTTT. The chain links TRBV7-9 to TRBJ2-3, with D possibly being TRBD2 (5 bases). There are 14 residues in the CDR3. Trimming removed 5 bases at V and 3 bases at J, with 12 bases between. CDR1 is SEHNR, CDR2 FQNEAQ, per germline (reference sequence).

V usage is TRBV7-8 and J usage is TRBJ2-3, with a possible D match to TRBD2 (6 bases). The ends were cut back, 3 bases at V and 6 bases at J, with 16 bases in the middle. From germline, CDR1 is SGHVS and CDR2 FQNEAQ. CDR3 length: 15 residues. The CDR3 sequence: CASSFGQGGGDTQYF. CDR3 in DNA: TGTGCCAGCAGCTTCGGACAAGGAGGAGGGGATACGCAGTATTTT.

J is TRBJ1-6 and V is TRBV19; TRBD1 agrees at 7 bases. The CDR3 covers 12 residues. V lost 10 bases and J lost 7; bases outside the gene matches: 4. Germline lookup yields CDR1 LNHDA and CDR2 SQIVND (reference sequence). CDR3 coding DNA: TGTGCCACCTCACAGGGGAATTCACCCCTCCACTTT. Encoded protein: CATSQGNSPLHF.

This chain links TRBV10-3 with TRBJ2-1, with TRBD2 matching over 8 bases. CDR1 is ENHRY and CDR2 is SYGVKD in the germline V gene. The CDR3 is 15 residues long. With V trimmed by 2 bases and J by 3 bases, 3 bases remained unmatched. The CDR3 here is CAISEVAGSYNEQFF. The CDR3 nucleotides read TGTGCCATCAGTGAGGTAGCGGGAAGCTACAATGAGCAGTTCTTC.

V usage is TRBV7-6 and J usage is TRBJ2-7; TRBD1 matches at 8 bases. V shed 6 bases and J 2 bases; nucleotides not matched to a gene: 3. CDR1 SGHVS and CDR2 FNYEAQ come from the germline V gene. This CDR3 spans 13 amino acids. The CDR3 DNA reads TGTGCCAGCAGGGGGACAGGTGCCTACGAGCAGTACTTC. It encodes CASRGTGAYEQYF.

The chain employs TRBV7-2 and TRBJ2-7, with 8 bases matching TRBD2. Germline-derived CDR1 and CDR2 are SGHTA and FQGNSA. The V and J ends lost 3 bases and 6 bases, in that order; junction bases with no gene match: 4. CDR3 length: 13 residues. This CDR3 is CASSLTSDGEQYF. For the CDR3, the DNA is TGTGCCAGCAGCTTGACTAGCGATGGCGAGCAGTACTTC.